The source of this TCR beta chain is a study of blood T cell repertoires in COVID-19. Looking at the study overall: T cells, B-cell-depleted T cells, or PBMCs supplied cDNA or gDNA.

The ends lost 5 bases at V and 4 bases at J; junction bases unmatched: 7. The CDR3 spans 15 residues. Germline V CDR1 and CDR2: LGHNA, YNFKEQ. Generated by immunoSEQ multiplex PCR, the TCRdb table keeps only in-frame clones and is missing some. The data contain about 150,000 clones, 75% to 90% of them singletons. V is TRBV4-2 and J is TRBJ2-3; 9 nucleotides match TRBD2. The receptor was isolated from a middle-aged man with active COVID-19. The sequencing sample was made of peripheral blood. CDR3 sequence (DNA): TGTGCCAGCAGCGAGGCGGGGGGGCGGGCAGATACGCAGTATTTT. Translated: CASSEAGGRADTQYF.